The table lists the clone carrying this T cell receptor beta chain with many counts. Each CDR3 protein gets one entry after TCRdb re-called the 5' RACE reads with MiXCR. The sample carries around 250,000 distinct CDR3 sequences, over 5% recorded once. This entry comes from a study of identical twins. V was cut by 7 bases and J by 8 bases, with 12 bases left in between. Germline V gene data show CDR1 as SEHNR and CDR2 as FQNEAQ (reference sequence). The CDR3 runs 12 residues. This sample was shared with a second study, whose subject was T cells expressing NK-cell markers.

This chain links TRBV7-9 with TRBJ2-1, with a weak D call TRBD1 (5 bases). The receptor was derived from a woman aged 18-30 years in good health. The sample was CD8+ T cells sorted from blood. CDR3 sequence reads: CASNPGSYEQFF. CDR3 DNA sequence: TGTGCCAGCAACCCAGGGTCGTATGAGCAGTTCTTC. Using reference TRBV7-9 and TRBJ2-1 for the parts outside the CDR3, the full variable domain is DTGVSQNPRHKITKRGQNVTFRCDPISEHNRLYWYRQTLGQGPEFLTYFQNEAQLEKSRLLSDRFSAERPKGSFSTLEIQRTEQGDSAMYLCASNPGSYEQFFGPGTRLTVL.